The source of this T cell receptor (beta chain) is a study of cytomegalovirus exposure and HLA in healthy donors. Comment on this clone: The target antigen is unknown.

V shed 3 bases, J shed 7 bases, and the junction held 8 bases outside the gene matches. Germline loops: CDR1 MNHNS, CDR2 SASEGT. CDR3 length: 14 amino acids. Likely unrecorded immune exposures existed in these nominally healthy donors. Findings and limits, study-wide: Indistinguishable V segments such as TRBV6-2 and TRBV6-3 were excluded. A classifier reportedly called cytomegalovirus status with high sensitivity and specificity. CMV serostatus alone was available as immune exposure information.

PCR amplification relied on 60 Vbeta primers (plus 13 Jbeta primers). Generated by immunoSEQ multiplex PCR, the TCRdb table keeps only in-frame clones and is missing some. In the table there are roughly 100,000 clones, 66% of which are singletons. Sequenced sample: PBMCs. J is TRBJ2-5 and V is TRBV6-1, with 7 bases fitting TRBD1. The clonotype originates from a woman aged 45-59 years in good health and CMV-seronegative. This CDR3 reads CASSDLRGPGTQYF. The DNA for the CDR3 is TGTGCCAGCAGTGATTTGAGGGGGCCTGGGACCCAGTACTTC.